This TCR beta chain was observed in a study of cytomegalovirus exposure and HLA in healthy donors. Study at large: The approximately 110 validation repertoires used a platform that matched the one used for the 550 to 800 first-cohort repertoires, as a later analysis reported. The study, taken as a whole, reports: High sensitivity and specificity were reportedly achieved when the classifier diagnosed cytomegalovirus status. The tendency of first-cohort TCR clusters to co-occur in the 90 to 150 validation repertoires was the finding of a later analysis.

A remark on this clone: Its antigen is undetermined.

Assay: immunoSEQ multiplex PCR; the TCRdb copy retains only in-frame clones and omits some. Among about 200,000 clones listed, around 84% were seen once. The CDR3 length is 15 residues. Germline V CDR1 and CDR2: SGHRS, YFSETQ. The V end lost 5 bases, the J end lost 10 bases, and 22 bases lay between the germline ends. The sample was PBMCs. The rearrangement uses TRBV5-1 and TRBJ2-1, with D possibly being TRBD1 (6 bases). The sequence was collected from a woman in her thirties in good health and CMV-seropositive. CDR3 amino acids: CASSPSSGERGEQFF. CDR3 nucleotide sequence: TGCGCCAGCAGTCCGAGCAGCGGTGAGAGGGGGGAGCAGTTCTTC. The whole variable domain, filled in from reference TRBV5-1 and TRBJ2-1, reads KAGVTQTPRYLIKTRGQQVTLSCSPISGHRSVSWYQQTPGQGLQFLFEYFSETQRNKGNFPGRFSGRQFSNSRSEMNVSTLELGDSALYLCASSPSSGERGEQFFGPGTRLTVL.